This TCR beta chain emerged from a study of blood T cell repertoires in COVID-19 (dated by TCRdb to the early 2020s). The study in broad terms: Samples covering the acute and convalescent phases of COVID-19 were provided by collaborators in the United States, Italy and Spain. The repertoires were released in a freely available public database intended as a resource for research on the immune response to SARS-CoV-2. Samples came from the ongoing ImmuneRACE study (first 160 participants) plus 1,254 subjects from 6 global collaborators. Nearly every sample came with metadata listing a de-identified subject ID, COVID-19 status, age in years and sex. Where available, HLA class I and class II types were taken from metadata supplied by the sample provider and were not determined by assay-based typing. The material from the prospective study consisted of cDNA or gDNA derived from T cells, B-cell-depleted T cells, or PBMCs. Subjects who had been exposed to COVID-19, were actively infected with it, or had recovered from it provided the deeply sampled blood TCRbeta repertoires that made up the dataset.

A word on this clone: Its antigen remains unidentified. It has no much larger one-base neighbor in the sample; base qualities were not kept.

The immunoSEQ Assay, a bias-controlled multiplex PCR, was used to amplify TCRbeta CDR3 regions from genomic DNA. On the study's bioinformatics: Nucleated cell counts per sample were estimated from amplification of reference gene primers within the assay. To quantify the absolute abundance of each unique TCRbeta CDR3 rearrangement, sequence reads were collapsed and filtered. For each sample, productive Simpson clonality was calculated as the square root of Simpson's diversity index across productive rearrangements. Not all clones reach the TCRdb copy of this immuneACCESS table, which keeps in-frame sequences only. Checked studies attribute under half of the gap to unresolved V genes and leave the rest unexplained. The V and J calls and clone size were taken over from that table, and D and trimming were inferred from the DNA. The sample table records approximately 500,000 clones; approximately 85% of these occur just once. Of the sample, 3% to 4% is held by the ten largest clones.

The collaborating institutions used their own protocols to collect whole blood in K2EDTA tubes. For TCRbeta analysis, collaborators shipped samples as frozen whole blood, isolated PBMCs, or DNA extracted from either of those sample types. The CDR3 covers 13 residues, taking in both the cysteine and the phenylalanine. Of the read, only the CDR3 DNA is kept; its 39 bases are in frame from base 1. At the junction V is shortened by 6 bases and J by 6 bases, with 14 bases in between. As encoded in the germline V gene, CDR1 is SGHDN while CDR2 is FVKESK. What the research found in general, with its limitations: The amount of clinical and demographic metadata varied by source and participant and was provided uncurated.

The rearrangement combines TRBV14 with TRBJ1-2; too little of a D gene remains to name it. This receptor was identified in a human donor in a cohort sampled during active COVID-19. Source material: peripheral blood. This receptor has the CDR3 CASRREGRNGYTF. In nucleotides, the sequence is TGTGCCAGCAGGAGGGAGGGAAGGAATGGCTACACCTTC.